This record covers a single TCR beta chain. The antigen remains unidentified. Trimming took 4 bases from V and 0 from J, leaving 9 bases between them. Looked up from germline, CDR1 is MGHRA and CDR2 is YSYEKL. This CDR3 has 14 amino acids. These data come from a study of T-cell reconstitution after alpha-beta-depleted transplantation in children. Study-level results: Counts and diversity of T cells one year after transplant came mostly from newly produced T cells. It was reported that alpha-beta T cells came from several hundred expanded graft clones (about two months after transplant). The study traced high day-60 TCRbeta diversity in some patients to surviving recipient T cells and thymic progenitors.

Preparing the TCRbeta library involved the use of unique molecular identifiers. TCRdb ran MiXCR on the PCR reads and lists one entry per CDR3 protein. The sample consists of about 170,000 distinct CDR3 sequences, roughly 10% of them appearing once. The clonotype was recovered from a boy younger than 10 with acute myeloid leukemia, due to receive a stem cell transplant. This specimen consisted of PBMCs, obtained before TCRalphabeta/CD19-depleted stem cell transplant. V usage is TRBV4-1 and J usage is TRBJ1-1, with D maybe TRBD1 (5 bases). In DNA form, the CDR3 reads TGCGCCAGCAGCCGGAGGGGCATGAACACTGAAGCTTTCTTT. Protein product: CASSRRGMNTEAFF.